A single T cell receptor (beta chain) is shown here with its context. The ends were cut back, 7 bases at V and 3 bases at J, with 9 bases in the middle. In germline, CDR1 is SQVTM, CDR2 ANQGSEA. The CDR3 runs to 11 residues. Documented time point: newly diagnosed GD, antithyroid drugs for less than 3 months. PBMC-derived RNA was used for the TCR library. The data were taken from a study of regulatory T cells in long-lasting Graves disease. Combining iRepertoire HTBI primers with Arm-PCR of CDR3 regions, the authors built TCR beta libraries. TCRdb used MiXCR to reprocess the multiplex PCR reads, holding one entry per CDR3 protein. The sample lists hundreds of thousands of distinct CDR3 sequences, roughly a sixth occurring once. These same data were also listed under a study on T cells in Graves' hyperthyroidism and ophthalmopathy. That paper states: Patients aged 18 to 65 had newly diagnosed hyperthyroidism that had lasted under 2 months.

The chain recombines TRBV29-1 with TRBJ1-1, with D perhaps TRBD1 (6 bases). This clonotype was sampled from a man aged 35 to 55 with Graves disease. This material consisted of peripheral blood mononuclear cells (PBMCs), taken at new diagnosis, from a patient treated with antithyroid drugs. The DNA for the CDR3 is TGCAGCGCTGCAGGGGACACTGAAGCTTTCTTT. Its translation is CSAAGDTEAFF.